This TCR beta chain is from a study of blood T cells in healthy people across ages (dated by TCRdb to between 2014 and 2016). Some background on the complete study: Template switching captured roughly one uniquely barcoded TCR beta cDNA molecule per two T cells in model experiments. The study measured age-related changes in TCR beta repertoire diversity using deep sequencing normalized with unique cDNA molecular identifiers. For two donors (one aged 18 to 30 and one aged 80 or older), the study analyzed two additional independent replicas of 1 million unique cDNA reads from the same blood draw. Donors of different ages were randomly distributed across sequencing lanes to avoid experimental bias. Four age groups were formed from the donors: young (average 16 years), middle-aged (approximately 40), aged (around 62) and long-lived (about 75). Study-level results and caveats: The CMV infection status of donors was not known, potentially confounding age-related changes in expanded clonotypes. The long-lived group showed more naive CD4+ T cells, fewer expanded clones and increased TCR diversity than the aged group, suggesting age selection. As age increased, observed TCR beta diversity per million T cells dropped in a roughly linear way, and a significant reduction was already evident by age 40. Estimates of total diversity based on one million sequenced T cells were regarded as lower bounds and as underestimates. Bulk unsorted PBMC profiling prevented conclusive comparison of naive and antigen-experienced compartments. There was a strong correlation between observed TCR beta diversity and the percentage of naive T cells measured by flow cytometry.

The germline V gene yields SGHRS for CDR1 and YFSETQ for CDR2. Counted from cysteine to phenylalanine, this CDR3 has 14 amino acids. Only the CDR3 part of the read is kept: 42 bases, read in frame from the first base. V and J lose 4 bases and 0 bases, and a span of 7 bases separates them. About this clonotype: The clone's antigen remains unknown. Qualities for individual bases were not recorded, and no much larger clone is one base off.

Libraries were made using 5' RACE. TCRdb lists the instrument as Illumina HiSeq 2500. A second PCR of about 6 to 11 cycles was performed with a sample-barcoded 5' primer and a J-beta primer mix. A unique molecular identifier was introduced onto each TCR beta cDNA molecule by a template-switch 5' adaptor carrying 12 random nucleotides. At least 3 million CDR3-containing paired-end reads were obtained from each sample. First-strand cDNA synthesis was performed from all RNA using the Mint cDNA synthesis kit, with priming by a TRBC-specific oligonucleotide. Following uracil-DNA glycosylase treatment, a first 18-cycle PCR with universal primers M1SS and BC2_uni_R was performed on all cDNA. Processing in the source paper ran as follows. For normalization, 1 million high-quality reads, each with a distinct molecular identifier, were randomly selected from each sample. Reads sharing molecular identifiers were discarded rather than binned into consensus sequences. MiTCR, with a Q25 quality threshold and the strictest error-elimination algorithm, was used for CDR3 identification, clonotype clustering and error correction. Lower-bound total TCR beta diversity was estimated with a nonparametric unseen species model using Euler transformation. TCRdb handled the public reads itself, with Q25 trimming in fastp and clone calling in MiXCR, and kept productive beta chains. Every entry covers one CDR3 protein and lists the most common genes and DNA from its rows. Clone size and V and J calls follow TCRdb, not the original study. The sample table holds approximately 360,000 distinct CDR3 sequences, of which about 52% were seen once. The ten largest clones represent under 65% of the sample.

The roughly 39 donors, aged about 6 to 100 years, were systemically healthy Caucasian individuals from Russia. Each donor gave ten milliliters of peripheral blood, drawn into EDTA-treated Vacutainer tubes. PBMCs were isolated by Ficoll-Paque density-gradient centrifugation, with at least 6.5 million obtained per sample. Trizol reagent was used to extract total RNA from PBMCs, with at least 6 micrograms per sample. The percentages of naive CD45RAhigh/CD27high T cells were determined by flow cytometry on a PBMC aliquot from every donor. The source material was blood. The V gene is TRBV5-1 and the J gene is TRBJ2-2; the D gene cannot be named for sure. The sequence derives from a man aged 60 to 69 in good health. The DNA reads TGCGCCAGCAGCCCAACTTCGAACACCGGGGAGCTGTTTTTT. Translated, it reads CASSPTSNTGELFF.